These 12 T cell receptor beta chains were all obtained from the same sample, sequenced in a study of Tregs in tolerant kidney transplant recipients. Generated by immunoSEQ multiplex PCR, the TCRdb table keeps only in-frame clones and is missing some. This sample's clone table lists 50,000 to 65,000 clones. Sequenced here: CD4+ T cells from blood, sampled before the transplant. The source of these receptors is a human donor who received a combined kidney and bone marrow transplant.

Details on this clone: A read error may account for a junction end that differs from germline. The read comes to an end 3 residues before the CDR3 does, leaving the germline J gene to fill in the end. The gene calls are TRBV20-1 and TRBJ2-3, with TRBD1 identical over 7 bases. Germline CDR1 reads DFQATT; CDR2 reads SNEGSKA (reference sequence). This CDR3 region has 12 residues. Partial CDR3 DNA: TGTTCCCGAAGCACAGGGGCAGATACG. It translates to CSRSTGADT. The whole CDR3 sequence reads CSRSTGADTQYF.

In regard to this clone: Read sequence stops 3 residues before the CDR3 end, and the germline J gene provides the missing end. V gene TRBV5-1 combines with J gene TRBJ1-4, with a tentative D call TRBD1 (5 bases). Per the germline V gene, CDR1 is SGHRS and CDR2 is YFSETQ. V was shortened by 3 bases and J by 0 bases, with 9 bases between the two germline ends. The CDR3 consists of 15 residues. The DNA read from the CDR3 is TGCGCCAGCAGCTCCGGGGGGGCAACTAATGAAAAA. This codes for CASSSGGATNEK. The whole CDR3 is CASSSGGATNEKLFF. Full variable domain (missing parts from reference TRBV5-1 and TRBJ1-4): KAGVTQTPRYLIKTRGQQVTLSCSPISGHRSVSWYQQTPGQGLQFLFEYFSETQRNKGNFPGRFSGRQFSNSRSEMNVSTLELGDSALYLCASSSGGATNEKLFFGSGTQLSVL.

The covered CDR3 bases are TGTGCCAGCTCAACCGGGACTAGCGGCACAGATACG. This translates into CASSTGTSGTDT. The whole CDR3 protein reads CASSTGTSGTDTQYF. V and J are TRBV18 and TRBJ2-3, with TRBD2 matching 10 bases. Read coverage stops 3 residues before the CDR3 terminus; the germline J gene supplies the remainder. Germline V gene data show CDR1 as KGHSH and CDR2 as LQKENI. The junction had 3 bases not matched to a gene; V was cut back by 5 bases and J by 1 base. The CDR3 contains 15 residues. The variable domain in full, with the rest retrieved from reference TRBV18 and TRBJ2-3, is NAGVMQNPRHLVRRRGQEARLRCSPMKGHSHVYWYRQLPEEGLKFMVYLQKENIIDESGMPKERFSAEFPKEGPSILRIQQVVRGDSAAYFCASSTGTSGTDTQYFGPGTRLTVL.

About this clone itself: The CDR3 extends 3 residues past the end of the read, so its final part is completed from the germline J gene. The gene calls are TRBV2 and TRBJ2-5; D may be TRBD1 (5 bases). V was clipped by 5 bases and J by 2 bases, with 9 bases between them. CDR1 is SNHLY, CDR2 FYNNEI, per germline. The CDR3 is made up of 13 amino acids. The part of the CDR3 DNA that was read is TGTGCCAGCAGTTCGGACACTCAAGAGACC. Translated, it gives CASSSDTQET. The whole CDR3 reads CASSSDTQETQYF.

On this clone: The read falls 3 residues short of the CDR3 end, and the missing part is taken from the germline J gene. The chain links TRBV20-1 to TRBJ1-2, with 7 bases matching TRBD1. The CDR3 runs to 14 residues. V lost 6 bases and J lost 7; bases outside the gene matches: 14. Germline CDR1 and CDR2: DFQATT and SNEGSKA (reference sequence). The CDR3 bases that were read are TGCAGTGCCGCCACAGGGGAGGAATTTATTGGC. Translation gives CSAATGEEFIG. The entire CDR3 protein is CSAATGEEFIGYTF.

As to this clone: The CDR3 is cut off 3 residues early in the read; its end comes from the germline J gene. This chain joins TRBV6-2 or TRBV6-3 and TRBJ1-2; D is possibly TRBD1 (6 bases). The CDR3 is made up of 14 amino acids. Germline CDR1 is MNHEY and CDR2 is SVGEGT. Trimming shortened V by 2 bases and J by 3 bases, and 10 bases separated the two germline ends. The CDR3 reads CASSYPTGHYGYTF. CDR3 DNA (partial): TGTGCCAGCAGTTACCCGACAGGCCACTATGGC.

The CDR3 region is CASNYLGNTIYF. The part of the CDR3 DNA that was read is TGTGCCTCAAACTACCTCGGAAACACC. The rearrangement uses TRBV30 and TRBJ1-3; unclear D gene. The CDR3 is cut off 3 residues early in the read; its end comes from the germline J gene. The germline V and J ends were trimmed by 7 bases and 4 bases, with 11 bases remaining between them. Germline lookup yields CDR1 GTSNPN and CDR2 SVGIG (reference sequence). The CDR3 is 12 amino acids.

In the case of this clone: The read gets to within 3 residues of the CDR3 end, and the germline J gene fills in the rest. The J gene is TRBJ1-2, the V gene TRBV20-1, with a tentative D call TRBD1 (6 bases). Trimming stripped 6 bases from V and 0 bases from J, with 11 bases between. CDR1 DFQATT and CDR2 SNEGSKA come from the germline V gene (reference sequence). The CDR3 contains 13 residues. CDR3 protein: CSALGQPNYGYTF. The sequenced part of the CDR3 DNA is TGCAGTGCCCTCGGACAGCCTAACTATGGC.

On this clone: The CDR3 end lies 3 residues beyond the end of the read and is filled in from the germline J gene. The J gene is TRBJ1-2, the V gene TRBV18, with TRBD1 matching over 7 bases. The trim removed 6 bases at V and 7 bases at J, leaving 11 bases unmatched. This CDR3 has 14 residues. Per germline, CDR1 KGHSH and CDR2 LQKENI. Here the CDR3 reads CASSQGTAPSGYTF. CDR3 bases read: TGTGCCAGCTCCCAAGGGACAGCTCCCTCTGGC.

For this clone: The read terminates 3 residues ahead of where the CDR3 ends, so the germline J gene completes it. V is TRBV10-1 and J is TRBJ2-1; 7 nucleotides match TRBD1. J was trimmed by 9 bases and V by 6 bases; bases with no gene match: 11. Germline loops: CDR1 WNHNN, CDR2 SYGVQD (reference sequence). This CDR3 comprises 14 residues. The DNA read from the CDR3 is TGCGCCAGCAGGGGGACAGATAGGGCGGGTGAG. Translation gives CASRGTDRAGE. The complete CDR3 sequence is CASRGTDRAGEQFF.

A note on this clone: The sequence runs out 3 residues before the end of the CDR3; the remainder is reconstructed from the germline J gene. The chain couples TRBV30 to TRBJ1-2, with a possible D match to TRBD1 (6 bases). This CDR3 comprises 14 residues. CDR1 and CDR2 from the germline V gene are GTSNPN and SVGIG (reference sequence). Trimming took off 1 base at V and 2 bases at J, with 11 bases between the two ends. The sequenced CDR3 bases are TGTGCCTGGAGTGAGGGACACACGAACTATGGC. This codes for CAWSEGHTNYG. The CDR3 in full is CAWSEGHTNYGYTF.

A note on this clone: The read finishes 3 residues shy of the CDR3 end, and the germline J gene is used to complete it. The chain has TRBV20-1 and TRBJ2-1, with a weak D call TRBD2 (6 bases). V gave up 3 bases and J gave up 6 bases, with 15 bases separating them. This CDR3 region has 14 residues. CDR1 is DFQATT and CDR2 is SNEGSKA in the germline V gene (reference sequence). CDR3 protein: CSASNGGLTNEQFF. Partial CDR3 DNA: TGCAGTGCTAGCAACGGGGGACTCACCAATGAG.